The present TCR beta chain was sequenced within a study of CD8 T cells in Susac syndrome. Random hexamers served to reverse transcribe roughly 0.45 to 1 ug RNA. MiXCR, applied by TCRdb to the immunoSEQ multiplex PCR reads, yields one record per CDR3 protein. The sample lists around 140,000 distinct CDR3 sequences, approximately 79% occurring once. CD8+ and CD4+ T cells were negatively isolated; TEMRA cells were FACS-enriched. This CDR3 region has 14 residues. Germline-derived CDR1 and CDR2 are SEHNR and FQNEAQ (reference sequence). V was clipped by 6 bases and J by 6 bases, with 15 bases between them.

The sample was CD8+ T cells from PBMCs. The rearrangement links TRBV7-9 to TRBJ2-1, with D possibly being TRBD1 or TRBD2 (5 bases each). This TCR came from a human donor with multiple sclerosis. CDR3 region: CASRFDFGGNEQFF. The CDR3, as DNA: TGTGCCAGCAGGTTCGATTTTGGGGGCAATGAGCAGTTCTTC.